This T cell receptor (beta chain) was sequenced during a study of blood T cell repertoires in COVID-19. Germline V lookup: CDR1 WNHNN, CDR2 SYGVQD (reference sequence). V gave up 8 bases and J gave up 0 bases, with 10 bases separating them. This CDR3 is 13 amino acids long. This clone was seen more than once but under ten times. Per the authors' pipeline: For nucleated cells, counts were estimated from reference gene primer amplification. Method: immunoSEQ multiplex PCR; TCRdb's copy keeps in-frame clones and lacks some. From that table come the V and J calls and clone size; the DNA was used to work out D and trimming. The sample records some 240,000 clones, roughly 80% being singletons.

The source is a woman aged 70-85 years with acute or convalescent COVID-19. The sequencing input was peripheral blood. The chain couples TRBV10-1 to TRBJ1-1; TRBD1 is a possible D gene (6 bases). CDR3 DNA sequence: TGCGCCAGCTCTGAGGGGGTGAACACTGAAGCTTTCTTT. Translating it yields CASSEGVNTEAFF.